Sequencing of this T cell receptor (beta chain) was carried out in a study of blood T cells in healthy people across ages. Turning to this clonotype: The antigen remains unidentified.

Sample-barcoded 5' priming and a J-beta primer mix drove a second PCR of roughly 6 to 12 cycles. Each CDR3 protein is one row after TCRdb ran MiXCR on the 5' RACE reads. The data show about 1 million distinct CDR3 sequences, under 30% seen once. Findings and limits, study-wide: More naive CD4+ cells and higher diversity marked long-lived donors relative to aged donors.

This CDR3 region has 14 residues. Trimming pared 2 bases from V and 8 bases from J, leaving 18 bases between. Germline V gene data show CDR1 as DFQATT and CDR2 as SNEGSKA (reference sequence). The sample was also linked to a second study, of T cells of mothers and their children. That work states: Per mother, over 9 million TCR beta CDR3 reads were obtained; per child, about 3 million.

The V and J genes are TRBV20-1 and TRBJ1-2, with D possibly being TRBD1 (5 bases). The TCR comes from a girl aged 2 to 9 in good health. Sequencing was carried out using blood. The CDR3 sequence is CSARSILEGYGYTF. The CDR3 DNA follows: TGCAGTGCTAGATCTATCCTGGAGGGGTACGGCTACACCTTC.